Sequencing of this T cell receptor beta chain was carried out in a study of shared clonotypes between healthy human individuals (dated by TCRdb to about 2020). Context from the whole study: A couple of women and three men aged 18 to 49 years were included in the cohort. Per donor, leukapheresis produced somewhere between about 0.9 and 10 billion PBMCs. To increase sequencing depth and limit assay-specific biases, different laboratories used diverse techniques to prepare libraries and sequence TCR repertoires. To estimate repertoire size and how much clonotypes are shared between individuals, the study performed deep sequencing of blood TCR repertoires from roughly five healthy adults. General study outcomes and caveats: Sampling was restricted to blood, and TCR repertoires in tissues likely differ from the TCR repertoires found in blood. Because the study included only a small number of donors, the genetic and exposure-history diversity represented was limited. Based on pairwise subsampling, the degree of clonotype sharing among donors was expected to be affected by sequencing depth.

Comments on this clone: Its antigen is currently not known. No base-level quality is on record; no much larger clone is a single base apart.

TCR CDR3 regions were amplified from genomic DNA by multiplex PCR using the deep immunoSEQ assay. Extracted genomic DNA from each cell subset was distributed evenly across all wells of several immunoSEQ 96-well plates, and each plate was treated as a replicate. Each replicate PCR for unsorted PBMC received approximately 300 ng genomic DNA, equal to 30,000 to 35,000 T cell genomes. Unsorted PBMC genomic DNA was sequenced across ten immunoSEQ deep assay plates. Purified libraries were measured with a Qubit 3.0 fluorometer, size-checked on a Bioanalyzer 2100, and measured again with the KAPA Library Quantification kit. Every immunoSEQ 96-well plate was sequenced on a dedicated single-read 150-cycle Illumina NextSeq 550 flow cell. In the original analysis: The immunoSEQ output contained only junctional sequences without quality scores, so filtering could not match that applied to full-length reads. Sequences were annotated with PyIR, a Python wrapper for IgBLAST v1.9, using IMGT germline references to assign V/J genes and CDR3. Reads were removed for weak V/J assignments (E-value above 1e-6), missing CDR3, stop codons, out-of-frame junctions, or ambiguous translated residues. V3J clonotypes were defined as sequences sharing an identical inferred V gene, J gene, and CDR3 amino acid sequence. Percentage overlap between repertoires was computed as shared unique clonotypes divided by the size of the smaller repertoire. Repertoire richness was assessed with RTK rarefaction, the Chao1 estimator, and Recon v2.1 estimates of unobserved clonotypes. TCRdb stores this immuneACCESS table with in-frame sequences only. Part of the clones is absent; in the studies checked, under half of the shortfall reflects unresolved V genes, and no reason is known for the rest. From that table come the V and J calls and clone size; the DNA was used to work out D and trimming. Counted in this sample were roughly 500,000 clones; roughly 80% of them appeared once. Of the sample, over 10% is held by the ten largest clones.

Donors were healthy HIV-negative adults with no recently reported acute infections or vaccinations. All donors were Caucasian adults living in Nashville, Tennessee, USA. For unsorted samples, some 87 million PBMCs were counted, and genomic DNA was extracted using the QIAamp DNA Blood Mini kit. Blood was collected by leukapheresis, and PBMCs were isolated by Ficoll-Histopaque density gradient centrifugation and then cryopreserved in liquid nitrogen vapor phase. V loses 2 bases of germline sequence and J loses 6 bases, and the interval between the two ends is 8 bases. From the cysteine up to the phenylalanine, the CDR3 has a length of 12 residues. Only CDR3 DNA is held: 36 bases, read in frame from base 1. For CDR1 and CDR2, the germline V gene lists MNHNS and SASEGT.

Sequencing used PBMCs. The chain couples TRBV6-1 to TRBJ2-7; there is no confident call for the D gene. This receptor was identified in a woman in her thirties or forties in good health. Some clones in this sample may be carry-over from other donors' samples. The nucleotide sequence is TGTGCCAGCAGTGAATCCACGCTCGAGCAGTACTTC. Its product reads: CASSESTLEQYF.